The subject of this entry is one T cell receptor (beta chain). In the authors' methods: Using reference gene primer amplification, nucleated cell counts were estimated. Some clones are missing from TCRdb's copy, which holds only in-frame ones; the method was immunoSEQ multiplex PCR. Clone size and V and J calls were adopted from that table, with D and trimming inferred from the DNA. The top ten clones hold roughly 2.9% of a sample with 190,000 or so clones, around 83% of them seen once. Germline loops: CDR1 LNHDA, CDR2 SQIVND (reference sequence). The J segment lost 8 bases and the V segment lost 0 bases, leaving 11 bases of the junction unmatched. The CDR3 sequence is 16 residues long. This entry comes from a study of blood T cell repertoires in COVID-19. Study summary: The study drew acute and convalescent COVID-19 samples from the United States, Italy and Spain. In each case, the material was cDNA or gDNA derived from T cells, B-cell-depleted T cells, or PBMCs.

V gene TRBV19 combines with J gene TRBJ1-2, with TRBD1 matching 8 bases. The TCR was taken from a middle-aged man with active or convalescent COVID-19. The sample was peripheral blood. CDR3 in DNA: TGTGCCAGTAGTATAGATGTCACAGGGGGGAATCGAGGCTACACCTTC. This encodes CASSIDVTGGNRGYTF.